The 5 T cell receptor beta chains below come from one sample, sequenced in a study of T-cell reconstitution after alpha-beta-depleted transplantation in children. Unique molecular identifiers were used in preparing the TCRbeta library. Via MiXCR, TCRdb re-called the PCR reads, giving one row per CDR3 protein. The sample contains more than 150,000 distinct CDR3 sequences, 6% to 7% of which appear only once. The sequencing used PBMCs from the stem cell graft donor, collected from the stem cell graft. All receptors come from a human donor who donated a stem cell graft to a child with Wiskott-Aldrich syndrome.

This clonotype showed up many times. Relative to the germline gene, one junction end is altered; a read error may explain this. The rearrangement joins TRBV7-9 to TRBJ1-1; no clear D gene. From germline, CDR1 is SEHNR and CDR2 FQNEAQ (reference sequence). The CDR3 is 14 amino acids. The CDR3 here is CASSTDLTNTEAFF. As DNA, the CDR3 is TGTGCCAGCAGCACGGACCTGACGAACACTGAAGCGTTCTTT.

This clonotype was seen many times. The gene calls are TRBV20-1 and TRBJ2-7, with TRBD2 matching over 8 bases. Germline CDR1 is DFQATT and CDR2 is SNEGSKA (reference sequence). There are 13 residues in the CDR3. Trimming at V came to 3 bases and at J to 3 bases, leaving 4 bases not matched to a gene. The CDR3 loop reads CSARRLAGYEQYF. The CDR3 DNA reads as TGCAGTGCTAGGCGGCTAGCGGGCTACGAGCAGTACTTC.

This clonotype was seen only a few times. J is TRBJ2-1 and V is TRBV5-1; 10 positions match TRBD2. From germline, CDR1 is SGHRS and CDR2 YFSETQ. CDR3 size: 21 residues. The trim removed 2 bases at V and 0 bases at J, leaving 17 bases unmatched. The DNA of the CDR3 is TGCGCCAGCAGCTTTCCGGGACTAGCGAAAACTAAGACGATCTCCTACAATGAGCAGTTCTTC. It is translated as CASSFPGLAKTKTISYNEQFF.

In its sample, this clonotype was seen many times. The DNA for the CDR3 is TGCGCCAGCAGCTTGGCCGGGACAGGGACCACTGAAGCTTTCTTT. It translates to CASSLAGTGTTEAFF. This chain connects TRBV5-1 to TRBJ1-1; 9 bases are shared with TRBD1. The V gene's germline CDR1 is SGHRS and CDR2 YFSETQ. The V and J ends lost 0 bases and 4 bases, in that order; junction bases with no gene match: 4. The length of the CDR3 is 15 residues. Full variable domain (missing parts from reference TRBV5-1 and TRBJ1-1): KAGVTQTPRYLIKTRGQQVTLSCSPISGHRSVSWYQQTPGQGLQFLFEYFSETQRNKGNFPGRFSGRQFSNSRSEMNVSTLELGDSALYLCASSLAGTGTTEAFFGQGTRLTVV.

This clonotype was counted many times. This chain uses TRBV27 with TRBJ2-2; the match to TRBD2 covers 7 bases. Trimming removed 1 base from V and 7 bases from J; junction bases left unmatched: 6. The germline gives CDR1 MNHEY, CDR2 SMNVEV (reference sequence). CDR3 length: 15 residues. The CDR3 sequence is CASSLWASGDGELFF. CDR3 nucleotide sequence: TGTGCCAGCAGTTTATGGGCTAGCGGAGACGGGGAGCTGTTTTTT.